Reported below is one T cell receptor beta chain. Profiled with immunoSEQ multiplex PCR; TCRdb holds only in-frame clones, not every one. Here the sample spans about 140,000 clones, about 72% being singletons. This entry comes from a study of cytotoxic CD8 clonotypes in ibrutinib-treated CLL. Sequenced material: PBMCs, taken after 12 months of ibrutinib treatment. This TCR derives from a human donor with chronic lymphocytic leukemia.

The CDR3 loop reads CASSFGGRAEQFF. In nucleotides, the CDR3 is TGTGCCAGCAGTTTTGGGGGACGGGCTGAGCAGTTCTTC. This chain uses TRBV27 with TRBJ2-1, with D perhaps assigned TRBD1 or TRBD2 (5 bases each). The length of the CDR3 is 13 residues. In germline, CDR1 is MNHEY, CDR2 SMNVEV (reference sequence). The V gene lost 3 bases and the J gene lost 9 bases, with 12 bases spanning the gap.